Listed below are T cell receptor beta chains from one sample, sequenced in a study of shared clonotypes between healthy human individuals. Repertoires were generated with immunoSEQ multiplex PCR, while TCRdb's copy carries only in-frame clones and drops some. The sample lists around 200,000 clones, approximately 70% occurring once. The sample comprised memory CD4+ T cells sorted from blood. The receptors come from a man aged 25 to 40 in good health. CDR3s include the opening cysteine and the closing phenylalanine or tryptophan. The D gene is left open where the match is weak. The size entry is marked missing in some rows and otherwise reads once, few, many or a size class.

DNA,CDR3,V,size,J,D
TGCGCCAGCAGCCTAACTTGGGTAGGCAATCAGCCCCAGCATTTT,CASSLTWVGNQPQHF,TRBV4-3,NA,TRBJ1-5,NA
TGTGCCAGCAGCAAGCAATCCACAGCGGGCGAGCAGTACTTC,CASSKQSTAGEQYF,TRBV5-4,few,TRBJ2-7,NA
TGTGCCAGTAGAAGGACAGGGTTGGGCACTGAAGCTTTCTTT,CASRRTGLGTEAFF,TRBV19,NA,TRBJ1-1,TRBD1
TGTGCCAGCAGCGTCAGCTTAGCAGGGTTAGGGAACAATCAGCCCCAGCATTTT,CASSVSLAGLGNNQPQHF,TRBV5-5,few,TRBJ1-5,NA
TGTGCCAGCAGGGTTAGGGGGAACCAGCCCCAGCATTTT,CASRVRGNQPQHF,TRBV6-5,NA,TRBJ1-5,NA
TGCGCCAGCAGCTCGCGGACAGTTATAAATGAAAAACTGTTTTTT,CASSSRTVINEKLFF,TRBV5-1,NA,TRBJ1-4,NA
TGTGCCAGCTCAGCTAAGGTCGGCAATCAGCCCCAGCATTTT,CASSAKVGNQPQHF,TRBV18,few,TRBJ1-5,NA
TGTGCCAGCAGTTCCATTAGGGAGCTGTTTTTT,CASSSIRELFF,TRBV28,NA,TRBJ2-2,NA
TGTGCCAGCAGCCAAGAGCGGGGCAATGAGCAGTTCTTC,CASSQERGNEQFF,TRBV11-2,NA,TRBJ2-1,TRBD2
TGTGCCAGTTCTAACAGGGCGCGAACCGGGGAGCTGTTTTTT,CASSNRARTGELFF,TRBV6-5,NA,TRBJ2-2,NA
TGTGCCAGTAAACGAAAATCCCCGGGAGATTCGTACGAGCAGTACTTC,CASKRKSPGDSYEQYF,TRBV5-8,once,TRBJ2-7,NA
TGCGCCAGCAGCTTGGCGGACTACACCTACGAGCAGTACTTC,CASSLADYTYEQYF,TRBV5-1,NA,TRBJ2-7,NA
TGTGCCAGCAGCTCAGAACAGGGGGGAGCCTACGAGCAGTACTTC,CASSSEQGGAYEQYF,TRBV7-2,NA,TRBJ2-7,TRBD1
TGCAGTGTTGGAGCTCTGCCTGAAGCTTTCTTT,CSVGALPEAFF,TRBV20-1,NA,TRBJ1-1,NA
TGTGCCAGCAGCCCCTACACCGGGGAGCTGTTTTTT,CASSPYTGELFF,TRBV9,NA,TRBJ2-2,NA
TGCGCCAGCAGCTTGGCCGGCGGTGCGGGAGGGGAGACCCAGTACTTC,CASSLAGGAGGETQYF,TRBV5-1,NA,TRBJ2-5,TRBD2
TGTGCCAGCAGCCAACTGCGGGGGAGACATAGCAATCAGCCCCAGCATTTT,CASSQLRGRHSNQPQHF,TRBV5-6,NA,TRBJ1-5,NA
TGCGCCAGCAGCTTGTGGTCAACGGGACAGGGTAGAACCTACGAGCAGTACTTC,CASSLWSTGQGRTYEQYF,TRBV5-1,NA,TRBJ2-7,TRBD1
TGTGCCAGCAGCTTAACCCCGTTGGCGAACACCGGGGAGCTGTTTTTT,CASSLTPLANTGELFF,TRBV7-3,NA,TRBJ2-2,NA
TGTGCCAGCTCACAGACAGGGGGCATGGAGACCCAGTACTTC,CASSQTGGMETQYF,TRBV18,NA,TRBJ2-5,TRBD1
TGTGCCAGCAGTGAGCAACGCCGGGTTGGGGGTGGCTACACCTTC,CASSEQRRVGGGYTF,TRBV6-1,once,TRBJ1-2,NA
TGTGCCAGCTTTACAGGGGCAGCTGGGAATGAGCAGTTCTTC,CASFTGAAGNEQFF,TRBV18,NA,TRBJ2-1,TRBD1
TGTGCCAGCAGTGTCTGGAACAATGAGCAGTTCTTC,CASSVWNNEQFF,TRBV6-1,few,TRBJ2-1,NA
TGTGCCAGCAGCGCTGGAAACTCCATTGGGGGCAATGAGCAGTTCTTC,CASSAGNSIGGNEQFF,TRBV9,NA,TRBJ2-1,NA
TGTGCCAGCAGCCTCCGGACAGGGGGCGGCGGGGAGCTGTTTTTT,CASSLRTGGGGELFF,TRBV7-2,NA,TRBJ2-2,TRBD1
TGTGCCAGCTCAGTCATAACCCGGACAAGCTCCTACAATGAGCAGTTCTTC,CASSVITRTSSYNEQFF,TRBV5-6,many,TRBJ2-1,NA
TGTGCCAGCAGTTTATTTGGGGCAGGGAACTACGAGCAGTACTTC,CASSLFGAGNYEQYF,TRBV28,NA,TRBJ2-7,NA
TGCGCCAGCAGCTTGGCCGAACTTTTCACAGATACGCAGTATTTT,CASSLAELFTDTQYF,TRBV5-1,few,TRBJ2-3,NA
TGTGCCAGCAGCCAAGATCATTGGAGGGGTACGCAGTATTTT,CASSQDHWRGTQYF,TRBV14,NA,TRBJ2-3,NA
TGTGCCAGCATGCCTAACCGTATTAGCACAGATACGCAGTATTTT,CASMPNRISTDTQYF,TRBV6-5,NA,TRBJ2-3,NA
TGTGCCAGCAGCTTAGTAGGCGGGAGGACCAACAATGAGCAGTTCTTC,CASSLVGGRTNNEQFF,TRBV11-2,NA,TRBJ2-1,TRBD2
TGTGCCAGCAGTGGCTTGCTGGCAGGCTCCTACAATGAGCAGTTCTTC,CASSGLLAGSYNEQFF,TRBV6-1,NA,TRBJ2-1,NA
TGTGCCAGCAGTTGGCTGGGGGAAGAAACTGAAGCTTTCTTT,CASSWLGEETEAFF,TRBV27,NA,TRBJ1-1,NA
TGTGCCAGCAGCCCCCAGTGGGGCCGGGGGCGCGAGCAGTACTTC,CASSPQWGRGREQYF,TRBV7-2,NA,TRBJ2-7,NA
TGTGCCAGCTCACCACAATTGTCAGATACGCAGTATTTT,CASSPQLSDTQYF,TRBV18,NA,TRBJ2-3,NA
TGTGCCAGCAGCTCCACCTTCGGCGGGACCCAGTACTTC,CASSSTFGGTQYF,TRBV11-3,NA,TRBJ2-5,NA
TGTGCCAGCAGCTCAGGGGGCAGTCAGCCCCAGCATTTT,CASSSGGSQPQHF,TRBV7-2,NA,TRBJ1-5,TRBD1
TGTGCCAGCAGTCGATCCCCAGAGGGTCAGCAGTACTTC,CASSRSPEGQQYF,TRBV6-5,NA,TRBJ2-7,NA
TGTGCCAGCAGCTTCTCAGTGAACACTGAAGCTTTCTTT,CASSFSVNTEAFF,TRBV11-3,NA,TRBJ1-1,NA
TGTGCCAGCAAGGACAGGGGGCGGACCGGGGAGCTGTTTTTT,CASKDRGRTGELFF,TRBV2,NA,TRBJ2-2,TRBD1
TGCAGCGTTGAGGCAGGGCGGTCAGATACGCAGTATTTT,CSVEAGRSDTQYF,TRBV29-1,NA,TRBJ2-3,NA
TGCGCCAGCAGCTTGGCCGGACCCCGGGACTACGAGCAGTTCTTC,CASSLAGPRDYEQFF,TRBV5-1,NA,TRBJ2-1,TRBD2
TGCGCCAGCAGCCAAGACGAAATGACCCGCCGCACAGATACGCAGTATTTT,CASSQDEMTRRTDTQYF,TRBV4-1,NA,TRBJ2-3,NA
TGCGCCAGCAGCCAAGCTGGCAGCGCCGCCGGCAATGAGCAGTTCTTC,CASSQAGSAAGNEQFF,TRBV4-3,NA,TRBJ2-1,NA
TGTGCCAGCAGCCCAACTAGCGGGAGTGCCGGGGAGCTGTTTTTT,CASSPTSGSAGELFF,TRBV7-3,NA,TRBJ2-2,TRBD2
TGTGCCAGCAGCTCGGTAGAGGTACACGGATACGAGCAGTACTTC,CASSSVEVHGYEQYF,TRBV13,few,TRBJ2-7,NA
TGTGCCAGCAGTGAAGGGACAGGGGAGACCCAGTACTTC,CASSEGTGETQYF,TRBV28,many,TRBJ2-5,TRBD1
TGCAGCGTCAGCGGGTCAAGCTCCTACAATGAGCAGTTCTTC,CSVSGSSSYNEQFF,TRBV29-1,NA,TRBJ2-1,NA
TGTGCCAGCAGCTCCCGGACAGGGGAAGAGACCCAGTACTTC,CASSSRTGEETQYF,TRBV5-4,NA,TRBJ2-5,TRBD1
TGTGCCAGCAGCGTAGATGGAGATCAGCCCCAGCATTTT,CASSVDGDQPQHF,TRBV27,few,TRBJ1-5,NA
TGTGCCAGCAGTGAAGTATGGGGGGCCGATCAGCCCCAGCATTTT,CASSEVWGADQPQHF,TRBV2,few,TRBJ1-5,NA
TGTGCCAGCAGCAATAACCGTCGGGCGGATACGCAGTATTTT,CASSNNRRADTQYF,TRBV28,NA,TRBJ2-3,NA
TGTGCCAGCAGCTACAGGGGACAAGAGACCCAGTACTTC,CASSYRGQETQYF,TRBV5-4,NA,TRBJ2-5,TRBD1
TGCGCCAGCAGCATCGGACTAGCGGGAAGTTCAGATACGCAGTATTTT,CASSIGLAGSSDTQYF,TRBV5-1,NA,TRBJ2-3,TRBD2
TGTGCCAGCTCCAACTCTGGGGCCAACGTCCTGACTTTC,CASSNSGANVLTF,TRBV11-2,NA,TRBJ2-6,NA
TGTGCCAGCAGTGAAGGTCCGGGATTTTCGGAGACCCAGTACTTC,CASSEGPGFSETQYF,TRBV2,once,TRBJ2-5,NA
TGTGCCAGCAGCCGAATCGCGACAGGAGGCTACACCTTC,CASSRIATGGYTF,TRBV7-2,NA,TRBJ1-2,NA